This T cell receptor (beta chain) was profiled in a study of blood T cell repertoires in COVID-19. Study context: Donors in the United States, Italy and Spain gave samples during acute or convalescent COVID-19. Sample material is recorded as cDNA or gDNA derived from T cells, B-cell-depleted T cells, or PBMCs.

Germline CDR1 reads SGHNT; CDR2 reads YYREEE (reference sequence). V lost 3 bases and J lost 3, with 10 bases in between. The CDR3 extends over 15 amino acids. In the authors' workflow: Estimation of nucleated cell counts was performed using reference gene primer amplification. Measured with immunoSEQ multiplex PCR; TCRdb has only the in-frame clones, and not every one. V, J and clone size reflect that table, while D and trimming were determined from the DNA. The sample includes about 98,000 clones, about 81% of them seen just once. V gene TRBV5-4 combines with J gene TRBJ2-6, with D perhaps TRBD1 (6 bases). The sample was peripheral blood. The clonotype originates from a man between 65 and 85 years old with acute or convalescent COVID-19. DNA for the CDR3: TGTGCCAGCAGCTCACACAGGGATGGGGCCAACGTCCTGACTTTC. It specifies CASSSHRDGANVLTF.